The clone carrying this TCR beta chain was counted only a few times. This PCR relied on a set of 60 Vbeta primers and 13 Jbeta primers. The protocol was immunoSEQ multiplex PCR, while the TCRdb copy is restricted to in-frame clones and leaves out a portion. The data show roughly 70,000 clones, around 70% seen once. The data derive from a study of cytomegalovirus exposure and HLA in healthy donors. The V end was cut by 1 base, the J end by 3 bases, with 10 bases between. The CDR3 is 15 amino acids. Germline CDR1 and CDR2: SEHNR and FQNEAQ (reference sequence). The sample taken for sequencing was PBMCs. The V and J genes are TRBV7-9 and TRBJ1-5; the D is unclear. This TCR was recovered from a male donor in good health and CMV-seropositive. This CDR3 reads CASSLGAGLNQPQHF. DNA of the CDR3: TGTGCCAGCAGCTTAGGGGCCGGACTCAATCAGCCCCAGCATTTT.